This TCR beta chain was recorded in a study of beta chain features in type 1 diabetes. Study summary: The study examined 107,917,701 sorted cells across all samples.

This clone has a handful of counts. Its cognate antigen is unknown. Study-level points and caveats: There were fewer insertions and more deletions at the VDJ junctions of type 1 diabetes patients. Shorter TCRB CDR3s, moderately but significantly so, were found in Type 1 diabetes patients in all four CD4+ subsets.

Sorting based on CD45RO/CCR7/CD25/CD127/CD95/CD27 separated CD4+ naive, central memory, regulatory and stem cell-like memory cells. The whole isolated RNA underwent reverse transcription, so sequencing captured expressed TCRB transcripts. The protocol was immunoSEQ multiplex PCR, while the TCRdb copy is restricted to in-frame clones and leaves out a portion. The table lists hundreds of thousands of clones, more than 12% of them singletons, with 0.03% to 0.04% in the top ten. The germline gives CDR1 SGHRS, CDR2 YFSETQ. V gave up 4 bases and J gave up 0 bases, with 14 bases separating them. The CDR3 covers 16 residues.

The TCR sequence derives from a young man with type 1 diabetes. The source material was naive CD4+ T cells from blood. V gene TRBV5-1 combines with J gene TRBJ2-1; D call uncertain. CDR3: CASSPPGISSYNEQFF. In DNA, the CDR3 is TGCGCCAGCAGCCCACCAGGCATCAGCTCCTACAATGAGCAGTTCTTC.